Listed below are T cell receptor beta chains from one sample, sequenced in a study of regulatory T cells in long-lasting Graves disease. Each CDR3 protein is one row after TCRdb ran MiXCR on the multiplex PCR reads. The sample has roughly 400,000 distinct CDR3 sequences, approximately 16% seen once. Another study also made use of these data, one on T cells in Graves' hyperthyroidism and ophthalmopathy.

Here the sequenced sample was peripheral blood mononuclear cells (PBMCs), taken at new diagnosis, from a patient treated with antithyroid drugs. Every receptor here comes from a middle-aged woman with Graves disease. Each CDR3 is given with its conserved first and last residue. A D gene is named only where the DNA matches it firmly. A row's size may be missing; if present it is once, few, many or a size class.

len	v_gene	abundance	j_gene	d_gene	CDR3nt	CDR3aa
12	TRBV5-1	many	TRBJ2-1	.	TGCGCCAGCAGTTTAACCCAGGGTGAGCAGTTCTTC	CASSLTQGEQFF
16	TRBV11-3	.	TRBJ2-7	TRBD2	TGTGCCAGCAGCTCCCGGACTAGCGGGACTAACTACGAGCAGTACTTC	CASSSRTSGTNYEQYF
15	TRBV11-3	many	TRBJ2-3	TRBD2	TGTGCCAGCAGCTCGGTTGGCGGGAGGCTTAATACGCAGTATTTT	CASSSVGGRLNTQYF
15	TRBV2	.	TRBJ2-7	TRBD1	TGTGCCAGCAGTCAAGAGGGACAGGGCATCTCCGAGCAGTACTTC	CASSQEGQGISEQYF
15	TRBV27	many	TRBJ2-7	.	TGTGCCAGCAGTGTCCGGGACGCCAGCTCCTACGAGCAGTACTTC	CASSVRDASSYEQYF
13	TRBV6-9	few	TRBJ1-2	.	TGTGCCAGCAGTTACGGTGGGAAAGATGGCTACACCTTC	CASSYGGKDGYTF
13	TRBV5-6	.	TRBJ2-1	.	TGTGCCAGCAGCTTGGCAGTAATGAGTGAGCAGTTCTTC	CASSLAVMSEQFF
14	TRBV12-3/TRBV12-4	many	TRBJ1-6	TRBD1	TGTGCCAGCAGACCCGGGACAGACAATTCACCCCTCCACTTT	CASRPGTDNSPLHF
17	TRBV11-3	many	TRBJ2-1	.	TGTGCCAGCAGCTTAGATACCATGAGTATGGCCTACAATGAGCAGTTCTTC	CASSLDTMSMAYNEQFF
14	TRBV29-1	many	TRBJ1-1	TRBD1	TGCAGCGTTGCTCAGGGGGCGTCGAACACTGAAGCTTTCTTT	CSVAQGASNTEAFF
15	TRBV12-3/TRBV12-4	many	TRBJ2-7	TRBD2	TGTGCCAGCAGTTTCTACCGGGGGGGGGAATACGAGCAGTACTTC	CASSFYRGGEYEQYF
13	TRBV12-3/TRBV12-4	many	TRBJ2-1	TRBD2	TGTGCCAGCAGTCAGGGGACTAGCGGTGAGCAGTTCTTC	CASSQGTSGEQFF
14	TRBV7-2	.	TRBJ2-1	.	TGTGCCAGCAGCTTAGTTAAGGGAAACTATGAGCAGTTCTTC	CASSLVKGNYEQFF
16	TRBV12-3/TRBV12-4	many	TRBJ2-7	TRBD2	TGTGCCAGCAGTTTAGGGGGCAGCGGGAGGGCCGGGGAGCAGTACTTC	CASSLGGSGRAGEQYF
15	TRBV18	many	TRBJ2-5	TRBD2	TGTGCCAGCTCACCACCGAGGGCTAGCGGGGAGACCCAGTACTTC	CASSPPRASGETQYF
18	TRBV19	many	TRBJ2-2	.	TGTGCCAGTAGTATCCCGGGACGGAAGATTACGAACACCGGGGAGCTGTTTTTT	CASSIPGRKITNTGELFF
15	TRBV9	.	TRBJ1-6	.	TGTGCCAGCAGCGTAGATGCAGGGCCCAATTCACCCCTCCACTTT	CASSVDAGPNSPLHF
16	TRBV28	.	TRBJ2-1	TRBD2	TGTGCCAGCTCGATTGTACTAGCGGGAGGCGTCAATGAGCAGTTCTTC	CASSIVLAGGVNEQFF
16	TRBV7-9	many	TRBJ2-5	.	TGTGCCAGCAGCGCGAGATCGGCGTTGGGGCAAGAGACCCAGTACTTC	CASSARSALGQETQYF
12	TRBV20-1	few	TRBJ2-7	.	TGCAGTGCTTCCGCTGAGAACTACGAGCAGTACTTC	CSASAENYEQYF
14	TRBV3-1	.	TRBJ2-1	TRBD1	TGTGCCAGCAGCACACAGGGGGCTAGGGATGAGCAGTTCTTC	CASSTQGARDEQFF
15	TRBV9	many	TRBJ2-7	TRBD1	TGTGCCAGCAGCGACAGGACAGGGCTATCCTACGAGCAGTACTTC	CASSDRTGLSYEQYF
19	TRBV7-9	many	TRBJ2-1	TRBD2	TGTGCCAGCAGCCAGTCGGGATTTAGCGGGACCACCTTAAGGGATGAGCAGTTCTTC	CASSQSGFSGTTLRDEQFF
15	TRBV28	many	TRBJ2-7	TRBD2	TGTGCCAGCAGTCCCCAAGGACTAGCTCGCTACGAGCAGTACTTC	CASSPQGLARYEQYF
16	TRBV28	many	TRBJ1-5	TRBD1	TGTGCCACCTTCAAGACAGGGGTTAGAAGCAATCAGCCCCAGCATTTT	CATFKTGVRSNQPQHF
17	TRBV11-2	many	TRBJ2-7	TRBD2	TGTGCCAGCAGCTTAGTCCTAGCGGGAGGGCCTGGTTACGAGCAGTACTTC	CASSLVLAGGPGYEQYF
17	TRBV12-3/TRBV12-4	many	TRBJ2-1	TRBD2	TGTGCCAGCGGGGAAGAAAGGACTAGCGGGATGATCAATGAGCAGTTCTTC	CASGEERTSGMINEQFF